Each of the 5 T cell receptor beta chains below was sequenced from the same sample in a study of sequential checkpoint blockade in melanoma. Regarding treatment: randomized to nivolumab then ipilimumab (arm A) or the reverse (arm B). Repertoires were generated with immunoSEQ multiplex PCR, while TCRdb's copy carries only in-frame clones and drops some. Of around 11,000 clones listed, approximately 70% are singletons. The sample was CD8+ T cells sorted from blood (inferred from file names), taken from a patient given nivolumab and ipilimumab in sequence. These receptor sequences come from a human donor with melanoma.

This clone was observed a handful of times. Relative to the germline gene, one junction end is altered; a read error may explain this. The chain joins TRBV7-7 to TRBJ1-3; tentatively, D is TRBD1 (6 bases). Germline assignment: CDR1 SSHAT and CDR2 FNYEAQ (reference sequence). The CDR3 has 16 amino acids. In DNA form, the CDR3 reads TGTGCTAGCAGCTTAGGATGGGGGCCTGGGGAAAACACCATATATTTT. Translation: CASSLGWGPGENTIYF.

The V gene is TRBV6-5, the J gene TRBJ2-7; weak D call: TRBD1 (6 bases). The CDR3 length is 14 residues. The V end was cut by 8 bases, the J end by 0 bases, with 14 bases between. CDR1 and CDR2 (germline): MNHEY, SVGAGI. The CDR3 spells CASAIDRPSYEQYF. CDR3 DNA: TGTGCCAGCGCGATAGACAGGCCCTCCTACGAGCAGTACTTC.

This clone was observed a handful of times. This chain uses TRBV28 with TRBJ2-7; D gene unclear. CDR3 length: 16 amino acids. In germline, CDR1 is MDHEN, CDR2 SYDVKM. Trimming took off 1 base at V and 1 base at J, with 14 bases between the two ends. CDR3 region: CASSLSTELRSYEQYF. The CDR3 nucleotides read TGTGCCAGCAGTTTATCTACGGAATTGAGGTCCTACGAGCAGTACTTC.

The chain couples TRBV9 to TRBJ2-7; the D is unclear. The CDR3 has 16 amino acids. Germline V gives CDR1 SGDLS, CDR2 YYNGEE. V was shortened by 0 bases and J by 3 bases, with 16 bases between the two germline ends. CDR3 sequence: CASSVDAGLGIYEQYF. CDR3 in DNA: TGTGCCAGCAGCGTAGATGCAGGCCTGGGTATCTACGAGCAGTACTTC.

The genes are TRBV7-9 and TRBJ2-7; the match to TRBD2 covers 13 bases. V lost 4 bases and J lost 7; bases outside the gene matches: 10. This CDR3 comprises 16 residues. Looked up from germline, CDR1 is SEHNR and CDR2 is FQNEAQ (reference sequence). In nucleotides, the CDR3 is TGTGCCAGCAGCTCCCGGACTAGCGGGAGTACTAGGGAGCAGTACTTC. It encodes CASSSRTSGSTREQYF.